The 24 T cell receptor beta chains reported below all come from one sample, sequenced in a study of blood T cell repertoires in COVID-19. Data came from immunoSEQ multiplex PCR; TCRdb stores just in-frame clones and leaves some out. The data contain just over 150,000 clones, 85% of them seen just once; the ten biggest clones take up 3.3%. The sample consisted of peripheral blood. The origin of the receptors is a human donor with acute or convalescent COVID-19. The donor label of this sample is uncertain.

The chain employs TRBV2 and TRBJ1-1, with TRBD1 matching over 7 bases. Germline V gives CDR1 SNHLY, CDR2 FYNNEI. This CDR3 comprises 14 residues. Trimming at V came to 8 bases and at J to 5 bases, leaving 11 bases not matched to a gene. CDR3 coding DNA: TGTGCCAGCTTGGGGGCGACAGGGAGGACTGAAGCTTTCTTT. Translated, it gives CASLGATGRTEAFF. Filled out from reference TRBV2 and TRBJ1-1, the complete variable domain reads EPEVTQTPSHQVTQMGQEVILRCVPISNHLYFYWYRQILGQKVEFLVSFYNNEISEKSEIFDDQFSVERPDGSNFTLKIRSTKLEDSAMYFCASLGATGRTEAFFGQGTRLTVV.

The gene calls are TRBV18 and TRBJ1-1; TRBD1 aligns across 7 bases. In germline, CDR1 is KGHSH, CDR2 LQKENI. The CDR3 spans 13 residues. V was clipped by 3 bases and J by 8 bases; unmatched bases: 6. The CDR3 nucleotides read TGTGCCAGCTCACCCTCGGGACAGCCCGAAGCTTTCTTT. Amino acid sequence: CASSPSGQPEAFF.

The gene calls are TRBV7-8 and TRBJ1-4; 7 bases line up with TRBD1. The CDR3 contains 15 residues. CDR1 is SGHVS and CDR2 is FQNEAQ in the germline V gene. V was pared by 5 bases and J by 4 bases, with 7 bases of the junction left unmatched. The CDR3 DNA is TGTGCCAGCAGCGCGCAGGGGGTGAATAATGAAAAACTGTTTTTT. Protein product: CASSAQGVNNEKLFF.

V is TRBV7-3 and J is TRBJ2-5; 9 bases map to TRBD1. This CDR3 region has 16 residues. The J segment lost 1 base and the V segment lost 6 bases, leaving 9 bases of the junction unmatched. The V gene's germline CDR1 is SGHTA and CDR2 FQGTGA. The CDR3 protein is CASSSNPTGGQETQYF. CDR3 nucleotide sequence: TGTGCCAGCAGTTCCAACCCGACAGGGGGCCAAGAGACCCAGTACTTC.

This clone was seen a handful of times. J is TRBJ2-1 and V is TRBV9; 8 positions match TRBD2. The V segment lost 0 bases and the J segment 7 bases; nucleotides outside the gene matches: 6. The CDR3 has 15 amino acids. The germline V gene encodes CDR1 SGDLS and CDR2 YYNGEE. The CDR3 is CASSVGRGAKNEQFF. For the CDR3, the DNA is TGTGCCAGCAGCGTAGGGCGGGGGGCCAAAAATGAGCAGTTCTTC.

This chain links TRBV4-1 with TRBJ2-3; maybe TRBD2 (5 bases). With 4 bases removed from V and 1 base from J, the gap between germline ends came to 9 bases. CDR3 length equals 14 residues. Germline assignment: CDR1 MGHRA and CDR2 YSYEKL. This CDR3 is CASSLRGRTDTQYF. In DNA, the CDR3 is TGCGCCAGCAGCCTTCGGGGTCGCACAGATACGCAGTATTTT.

This chain uses TRBV18 with TRBJ2-2, with a tentative D call TRBD1 (6 bases). The V and J ends lost 1 base and 2 bases respectively, with 17 bases between them. From germline, CDR1 is KGHSH and CDR2 LQKENI. This CDR3 is 18 amino acids long. CDR3 sequence: CASSPRSSGTTNTGELFF. The CDR3 DNA follows: TGTGCCAGCTCACCACGGTCTTCGGGGACAACTAACACCGGGGAGCTGTTTTTT.

J is TRBJ1-1 and V is TRBV29-1; tentatively, D is TRBD1 (5 bases). V gave up 7 bases and J gave up 11 bases, with 14 bases separating them. The CDR3 length is 10 residues. Germline lookup yields CDR1 SQVTM and CDR2 ANQGSEA. This CDR3 reads CSAATQAAFF. CDR3 nucleotides: TGCAGCGCAGCGACACAGGCCGCTTTCTTT.

The rearrangement links TRBV6-2 or TRBV6-3 to TRBJ1-5; no clear D gene. Germline CDR1 reads MNHEY; CDR2 reads SVGEGT. CDR3 length: 17 residues. The V end lost 5 bases, the J end lost 4 bases, and 21 bases lay between the germline ends. The CDR3, as DNA: TGTGCCAGCAGTACGGGCACAGAGGGTTTACTTAATCAGCCCCAGCATTTT. Its translation is CASSTGTEGLLNQPQHF.

This rearrangement joins TRBV18 to TRBJ1-2; D uncertain. Trimming stripped 3 bases from V and 4 bases from J, with 9 bases between. CDR1 and CDR2 from the germline V gene are KGHSH and LQKENI. The CDR3 covers 13 residues. The DNA for the CDR3 is TGTGCCAGCTCACCGGCAGTGTCCTATGGCTACACCTTC. Translation gives CASSPAVSYGYTF.

The chain links TRBV12-5 to TRBJ1-3; unclear D gene. CDR3 length: 12 amino acids. Germline CDR1 LGHNT, CDR2 FRNRAP. Trimming left V 3 bases short and J 6 bases short, with 6 bases between. In DNA form, the CDR3 reads TGTGCTAGTGGTTTAGTAGAAAACACCATATATTTT. This translates into CASGLVENTIYF.

The chain carries TRBV6-5 and TRBJ2-7; 9 bases match TRBD1. CDR1 is MNHEY, CDR2 SVGAGI, per germline. This CDR3 contains 15 residues. J gave up 1 base and V 6 bases, and 7 bases lay outside the gene matches. The CDR3 DNA follows: TGTGCCAGCAGCCCCGGGACAGGGTTATCCTACGAGCAGTACTTC. It specifies CASSPGTGLSYEQYF.

As DNA, the CDR3 is TGTGCCAGCTCCCGCAGGGGGACTGGAAACACCATATATTTT. This codes for CASSRRGTGNTIYF. The chain uses TRBV18 and TRBJ1-3; the match to TRBD1 covers 7 bases. The CDR3 totals 14 residues. Germline values: CDR1 KGHSH, CDR2 LQKENI. V gave up 6 bases and J gave up 2 bases; unmatched junction bases: 4.

The chain couples TRBV7-9 to TRBJ1-3; the match to TRBD1 covers 7 bases. Germline V CDR1 and CDR2: SEHNR, FQNEAQ (reference sequence). CDR3 length: 18 residues. V lost 2 bases, J lost 3 bases, and 13 bases stayed unmatched. In nucleotides, the CDR3 is TGTGCCAGCAGCTTACCGATTAAACAGGGGTCGGGTGGAAACACCATATATTTT. Translated, it gives CASSLPIKQGSGGNTIYF.

This clone has more than one count but fewer than ten. This chain's CDR3 is CASSRSGGAFYGYTF. CDR3 coding DNA: TGTGCCAGCAGTCGCTCGGGGGGCGCTTTCTATGGCTACACCTTC. J is TRBJ1-2 and V is TRBV6-5; possibly TRBD1 for D (6 bases). Trimming stripped 5 bases from V and 4 bases from J, with 17 bases between. CDR1 MNHEY and CDR2 SVGAGI come from the germline V gene. The CDR3 has 15 residues.

The chain carries TRBV19 and TRBJ2-2; the D is unclear. Germline CDR1 LNHDA, CDR2 SQIVND (reference sequence). The CDR3 is 14 residues long. Trimming pared 5 bases from V and 1 base from J, leaving 8 bases between. The CDR3 spells CASSSPGNTGELFF. The CDR3 DNA follows: TGTGCCAGTAGTTCCCCAGGGAACACCGGGGAGCTGTTTTTT.

The rearrangement links TRBV5-1 to TRBJ1-2; D gene uncertain. Germline values: CDR1 SGHRS, CDR2 YFSETQ. The V and J ends lost 4 bases and 0 bases respectively, with 7 bases between them. CDR3 length: 13 residues. The CDR3 region is CASSEASNYGYTF. The CDR3 DNA reads as TGCGCCAGCAGCGAAGCTTCTAACTATGGCTACACCTTC.

The chain recombines TRBV5-1 with TRBJ2-1, with a tentative D call TRBD1 (6 bases). Deletions cut 0 bases from V and 6 bases from J, with 10 bases between. Germline assignment: CDR1 SGHRS and CDR2 YFSETQ. This CDR3 is 14 amino acids long. CDR3 sequence reads: CASSLAGQPNEQFF. The CDR3 bases are TGCGCCAGCAGCTTGGCCGGACAGCCCAATGAGCAGTTCTTC. Combining the CDR3 with reference TRBV5-1 and TRBJ2-1 gives the whole variable domain KAGVTQTPRYLIKTRGQQVTLSCSPISGHRSVSWYQQTPGQGLQFLFEYFSETQRNKGNFPGRFSGRQFSNSRSEMNVSTLELGDSALYLCASSLAGQPNEQFFGPGTRLTVL.

This chain links TRBV19 with TRBJ2-6, with a tentative D call TRBD1 (5 bases). This CDR3 region has 21 residues. Deletions cut 3 bases from V and 3 bases from J, with 27 bases between. From germline, CDR1 is LNHDA and CDR2 SQIVND (reference sequence). CDR3 protein: CASSIRQRGSPYSGGANVLTF. In DNA, the CDR3 is TGTGCCAGTAGTATCCGCCAAAGGGGCTCTCCCTACTCTGGTGGGGCCAACGTCCTGACTTTC.

The rearrangement joins TRBV7-2 to TRBJ1-3; D might be TRBD1 (5 bases). The length of the CDR3 is 16 residues. The ends were cut back, 1 base at V and 3 bases at J, with 13 bases in the middle. CDR1 SGHTA and CDR2 FQGNSA come from the germline V gene. As DNA, the CDR3 is TGTGCCAGCAGCTTAGATTGGGGGGTTAGTGGAAACACCATATATTTT. Residues: CASSLDWGVSGNTIYF.

CDR3 residues: CASSYRVEGYTF. CDR3 sequence (DNA): TGTGCCAGCAGTTACAGGGTCGAGGGCTACACCTTC. V is TRBV12-3 or TRBV12-4 and J is TRBJ1-2; a possible D gene is TRBD1 (6 bases). The CDR3 is made up of 12 amino acids. Trimming took 4 bases from V and 8 from J, leaving 11 bases between them.

The genes are TRBV2 and TRBJ1-5, with a possible D match to TRBD1 (5 bases). Trimming shortened V by 1 base and J by 2 bases, and 12 bases separated the two germline ends. The CDR3 consists of 16 residues. Germline V CDR1 and CDR2: SNHLY, FYNNEI. CDR3 amino acids: CASSEGGGTGNQPQHF. DNA of the CDR3: TGTGCCAGCAGTGAAGGGGGAGGGACGGGCAATCAGCCCCAGCATTTT.

The chain links TRBV18 to TRBJ2-2; unclear D gene. This CDR3 is built from 16 residues. Per germline, CDR1 KGHSH and CDR2 LQKENI. The V end lost 6 bases, the J end lost 1 base, and 15 bases lay between the germline ends. The CDR3 sequence: CASSDRGGGNTGELFF. The CDR3 nucleotides read TGTGCCAGCTCCGACCGTGGTGGCGGGAACACCGGGGAGCTGTTTTTT.

The J gene is TRBJ1-2, the V gene TRBV6-5; the D is unclear. This CDR3 is built from 15 residues. The germline CDR1 and CDR2 sequences are MNHEY and SVGAGI. V lost 2 bases and J lost 3, with 13 bases in between. CDR3 sequence reads: CASSYGRTGDYGYTF. CDR3 in DNA: TGTGCCAGCAGTTACGGTCGTACCGGGGACTATGGCTACACCTTC.